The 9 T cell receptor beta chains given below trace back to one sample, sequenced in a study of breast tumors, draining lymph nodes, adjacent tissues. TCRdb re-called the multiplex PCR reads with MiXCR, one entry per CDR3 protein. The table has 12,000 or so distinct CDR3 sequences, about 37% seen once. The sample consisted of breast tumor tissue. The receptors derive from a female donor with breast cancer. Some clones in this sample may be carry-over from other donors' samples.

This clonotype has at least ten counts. CDR3 loop: CSATTGGSYAHEQFF. The CDR3 DNA sequence: TGCAGTGCTACTACAGGGGGCTCCTACGCCCATGAGCAGTTCTTC. The chain links TRBV20-1 to TRBJ2-1; TRBD1 agrees at 9 bases. The CDR3 sequence is 15 residues long. Germline V gene data show CDR1 as DFQATT and CDR2 as SNEGSKA (reference sequence). The V gene end was trimmed by 4 bases and the J gene end by 8 bases; junction bases not matched to a gene: 12.

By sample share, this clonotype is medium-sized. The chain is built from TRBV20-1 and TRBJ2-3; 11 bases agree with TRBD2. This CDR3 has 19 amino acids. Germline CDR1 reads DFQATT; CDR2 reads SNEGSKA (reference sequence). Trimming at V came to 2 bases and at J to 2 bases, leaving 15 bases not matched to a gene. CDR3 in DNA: TGCAGTGCTAGAACGACTAGCGGGACCAACATTGGCCCCACAGATACGCAGTATTTT. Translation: CSARTTSGTNIGPTDTQYF.

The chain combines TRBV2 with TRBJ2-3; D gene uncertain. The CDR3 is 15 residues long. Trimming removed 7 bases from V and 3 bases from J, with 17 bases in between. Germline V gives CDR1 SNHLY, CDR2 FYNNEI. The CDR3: CASKIRRSGTDTQYF. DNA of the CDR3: TGTGCCAGCAAAATACGACGATCCGGAACAGATACGCAGTATTTT.

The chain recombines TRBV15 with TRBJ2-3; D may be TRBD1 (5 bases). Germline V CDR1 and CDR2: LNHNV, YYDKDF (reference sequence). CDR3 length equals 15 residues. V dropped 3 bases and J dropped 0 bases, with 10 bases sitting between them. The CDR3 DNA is TGTGCCACCAGCAGGACAGCTACTAGCACAGATACGCAGTATTTT. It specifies CATSRTATSTDTQYF.

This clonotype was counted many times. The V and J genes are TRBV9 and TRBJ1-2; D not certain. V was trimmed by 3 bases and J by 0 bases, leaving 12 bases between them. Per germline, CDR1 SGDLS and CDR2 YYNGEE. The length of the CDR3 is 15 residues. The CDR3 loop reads CASSEAASANYGYTF. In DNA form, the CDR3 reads TGTGCCAGCAGCGAAGCGGCTTCCGCTAACTATGGCTACACCTTC.

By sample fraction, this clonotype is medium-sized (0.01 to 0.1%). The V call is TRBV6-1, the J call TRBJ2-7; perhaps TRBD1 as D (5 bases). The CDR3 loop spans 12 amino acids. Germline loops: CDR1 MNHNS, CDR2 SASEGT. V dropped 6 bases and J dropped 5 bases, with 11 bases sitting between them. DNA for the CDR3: TGTGCCAGCAGGGAAACAGGAGACGAGCAGTACTTC. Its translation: CASRETGDEQYF.

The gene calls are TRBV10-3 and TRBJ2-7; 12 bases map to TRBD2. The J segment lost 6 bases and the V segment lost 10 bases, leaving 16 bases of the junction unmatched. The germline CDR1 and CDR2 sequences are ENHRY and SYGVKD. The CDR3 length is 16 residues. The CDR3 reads CASATSGSYVSSEQYF. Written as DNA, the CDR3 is TGTGCCAGCGCGACTAGCGGGAGTTATGTGTCTAGCGAGCAGTACTTC.

The CDR3 bases are TGTGCCAGCAGTGTGCCGGGACAGGTGAACACTGAAGCTTTCTTT. Translated: CASSVPGQVNTEAFF. The rearrangement uses TRBV6-1 and TRBJ1-1; 8 bases map to TRBD1. The V gene end was trimmed by 4 bases and the J gene end by 0 bases; junction bases not matched to a gene: 4. This CDR3 has 15 amino acids. Germline CDR1 MNHNS, CDR2 SASEGT.

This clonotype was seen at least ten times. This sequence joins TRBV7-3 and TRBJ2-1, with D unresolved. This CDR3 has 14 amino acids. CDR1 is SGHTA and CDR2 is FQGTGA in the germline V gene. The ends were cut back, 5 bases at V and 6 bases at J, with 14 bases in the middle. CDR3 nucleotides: TGTGCCAGCAGCCCCCGCTTCGGCAGCAATGAGCAGTTCTTC. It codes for CASSPRFGSNEQFF.